The 15 T cell receptor beta chains below all came from one sample that was sequenced in a study of response to subunit inactivated influenza vaccine. TCRdb reprocessed the RT-PCR reads via MiXCR and lists one record per CDR3 protein. Counted here are 700,000 to 800,000 distinct CDR3 sequences, roughly 20% occurring once; the ten biggest clones make up approximately 11%. Material: PBMCs from blood, obtained roughly 5 days after vaccination. These receptors all stem from a man over 45 who received an inactivated influenza vaccine.

The table lists this clonotype with a few counts. This sequence joins TRBV28 and TRBJ1-5, with D possibly TRBD1 on 6 matching bases. The V gene lost 4 bases and the J gene lost 4 bases, with 14 bases spanning the gap. CDR1 and CDR2 from the germline V gene are MDHEN and SYDVKM. The CDR3 is 15 amino acids. In DNA, the CDR3 is TGTGCCAGCAGTTCCCGGGGGACACCGAATCAGCCCCAGCATTTT. Residues: CASSSRGTPNQPQHF.

This clonotype was seen a handful of times. The chain combines TRBV5-6 with TRBJ2-5, with a weak D call TRBD1 (5 bases). The V gene's germline CDR1 is SGHDT and CDR2 YYEEEE. The CDR3 consists of 13 residues. V was pared by 4 bases and J by 1 base, with 8 bases between. The CDR3 reads CASSKDTQETQYF. Here the CDR3 DNA reads TGTGCCAGCAGCAAGGACACCCAAGAGACCCAGTACTTC.

V is TRBV12-3 or TRBV12-4 and J is TRBJ2-2, with D maybe TRBD1 (6 bases). Trimming cost V 6 bases and J 0 bases, with 11 bases left between them. The CDR3 has 15 amino acids. CDR3 loop: CASRPGTTNTGELFF. The CDR3 coding sequence is TGTGCCAGCAGGCCCGGGACAACGAACACCGGGGAGCTGTTTTTT.

The gene calls are TRBV5-1 and TRBJ1-1, with D uncertain. This CDR3 spans 16 amino acids. From germline, CDR1 is SGHRS and CDR2 YFSETQ. V dropped 4 bases and J dropped 3 bases, with 19 bases sitting between them. The DNA of the CDR3 is TGCGCCAGCAGCGGTCCGGAGCGAAAGAGGGACACTGAAGCTTTCTTT. This translates into CASSGPERKRDTEAFF.

The chain carries TRBV20-1 and TRBJ1-2; TRBD1 matches at 9 bases. This CDR3 is built from 15 residues. The V segment lost 8 bases and the J segment 3 bases; nucleotides outside the gene matches: 13. Germline CDR1 and CDR2: DFQATT and SNEGSKA (reference sequence). The DNA for the CDR3 is TGCAGTAATATAAGGACAGGGGCGTGGGACTATGGCTACACCTTC. Its translation is CSNIRTGAWDYGYTF.

The J gene is TRBJ2-7, the V gene TRBV20-1, with 8 bases aligning to TRBD1. CDR1 is DFQATT and CDR2 is SNEGSKA in the germline V gene (reference sequence). Trimming removed 3 bases from V and 4 bases from J; junction bases left unmatched: 8. This CDR3 is built from 14 residues. CDR3: CSASPGQELYEQYF. The CDR3 nucleotides read TGCAGTGCTAGTCCGGGACAGGAGCTTTACGAGCAGTACTTC.

This clonotype has ten or more counts. The genes are TRBV29-1 and TRBJ2-7, with a weak D call TRBD2 (6 bases). The V gene lost 5 bases and the J gene lost 1 base, with 12 bases spanning the gap. Looked up from germline, CDR1 is SQVTM and CDR2 is ANQGSEA. This CDR3 has 13 amino acids. CDR3 in amino acids: CSVSAGWSYEQYF. CDR3 nucleotide sequence: TGCAGCGTTTCTGCGGGATGGTCCTACGAGCAGTACTTC.

The V and J genes are TRBV4-3 and TRBJ2-5; D not certain. Trimming removed 1 base at V and 4 bases at J, with 7 bases between. The V gene's germline CDR1 is LGHNA and CDR2 YSLEER. CDR3 length: 13 amino acids. DNA for the CDR3: TGCGCCAGCAGCCAAGCGACGCGAGAGACCCAGTACTTC. Translation gives CASSQATRETQYF.

The V and J genes are TRBV20-1 and TRBJ2-5; no clear D. The germline V and J ends were trimmed by 1 base and 4 bases, with 13 bases remaining between them. The CDR3 is made up of 14 amino acids. The germline gives CDR1 DFQATT, CDR2 SNEGSKA (reference sequence). The CDR3 reads CSARVADAGETQYF. DNA for the CDR3: TGCAGTGCTAGAGTCGCGGACGCTGGAGAGACCCAGTACTTC.

The chain joins TRBV20-1 to TRBJ2-7, with TRBD2 matching 9 bases. Trimming removed 7 bases from V and 7 bases from J; junction bases left unmatched: 14. The CDR3 is 14 amino acids. Germline V gene lookup returns CDR1 DFQATT and CDR2 SNEGSKA (reference sequence). The CDR3, as DNA: TGCAGTGGGCTAGCGGGAACCTATTCGGGGGAGCAGTACTTC. Translation: CSGLAGTYSGEQYF.

The gene calls are TRBV7-2 and TRBJ1-2; D unclear. CDR3 length: 15 residues. The germline V and J ends were trimmed by 1 base and 2 bases, with 11 bases remaining between them. CDR1 is SGHTA and CDR2 is FQGNSA in the germline V gene. This CDR3 reads CASSLGGQFNYGYTF. CDR3 DNA: TGTGCCAGCAGCTTAGGTGGCCAGTTCAACTATGGCTACACCTTC.

This clonotype has just a few counts. The V and J genes are TRBV7-9 and TRBJ2-4; D uncertain. The CDR3 sequence is 14 residues long. Germline V gene lookup returns CDR1 SEHNR and CDR2 FQNEAQ (reference sequence). Between the trimmed V and J ends, which lost 2 bases and 0 bases, there was a span of 5 bases. The CDR3 loop reads CASSLPEAKNIQYF. DNA of the CDR3: TGTGCCAGCAGCTTACCTGAAGCCAAAAACATTCAGTACTTC.

The J gene is TRBJ1-1, the V gene TRBV7-2; D remains unclear. Trimming cost V 3 bases and J 0 bases, with 5 bases left between them. This CDR3 contains 13 residues. Germline V gene sequence: CDR1 SGHTA, CDR2 FQGNSA. CDR3 in DNA: TGTGCCAGCAGCTTCCAATTGAACACTGAAGCTTTCTTT. This gives the protein CASSFQLNTEAFF.

This clonotype came up many times. The germline gene is not matched at one end of the junction; a read error may be the cause. DNA for the CDR3: TGTGCCATCAGTGAGCGATTTGACCTTCCCGAAGACTTC. This codes for CAISERFDLPEDF. This chain links TRBV10-3 with TRBJ2-7; D is ambiguous. Germline V lookup: CDR1 ENHRY, CDR2 SYGVKD. The CDR3 covers 13 residues.

This clonotype was picked up many times. This chain connects TRBV12-3 or TRBV12-4 to TRBJ2-3; 10 bases align to TRBD2. The V and J ends lost 3 bases and 3 bases, in that order; junction bases with no gene match: 9. The CDR3 is 17 amino acids. CDR3 amino acids: CASSFQWLAGVTDTQYF. The CDR3 DNA reads TGTGCCAGCAGTTTTCAGTGGCTAGCGGGAGTTACAGATACGCAGTATTTT.